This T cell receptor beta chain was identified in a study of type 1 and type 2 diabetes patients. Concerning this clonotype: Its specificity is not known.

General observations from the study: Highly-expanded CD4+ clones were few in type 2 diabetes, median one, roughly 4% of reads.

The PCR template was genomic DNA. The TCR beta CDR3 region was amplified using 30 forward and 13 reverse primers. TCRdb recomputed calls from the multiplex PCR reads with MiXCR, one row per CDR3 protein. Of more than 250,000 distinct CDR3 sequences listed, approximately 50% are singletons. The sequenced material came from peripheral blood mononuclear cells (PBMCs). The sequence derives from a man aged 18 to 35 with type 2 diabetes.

Written as DNA, the CDR3 is TGTGCCAGCAGCCAACTCCGGCTAGCGGGCCCAGATACGCAGTATTTT. This encodes CASSQLRLAGPDTQYF. The chain recombines TRBV2 with TRBJ2-3, with TRBD2 matching over 8 bases. V lost 6 bases to trimming and J lost 4 bases; unmatched junction nucleotides: 12. Per the germline V gene, CDR1 is SNHLY and CDR2 is FYNNEI. The CDR3 contains 16 residues.